This TCR beta chain appears in the sequencing data of a study of shared clonotypes between healthy human individuals. The donors, healthy adults who were HIV-negative, had experienced no recent acute infections or vaccinations. At deep level, the assay was performed. Repertoires were generated with immunoSEQ multiplex PCR, while TCRdb's copy carries only in-frame clones and drops some. The table includes 950,000 to 1,200,000 clones, approximately 77% detected once. The source of this sequence is a man in his late teens or twenties in good health. Some clones in this sample may be carry-over from other donors' samples. Sequenced sample: memory CD4+ T cells from PBMCs. Indicated subset: CD45RA-negative fraction.

Here the CDR3 reads CASSLMGQGANGDRETQYF. For the CDR3, the DNA is TGTGCCAGCAGCTTAATGGGGCAGGGGGCCAATGGGGACCGAGAGACCCAGTACTTC. The V call is TRBV5-6, the J call TRBJ2-5; 8 bases agree with TRBD1. The CDR3 contains 19 residues. Germline V gives CDR1 SGHDT, CDR2 YYEEEE. V dropped 2 bases and J dropped 4; count of bases not matched to a gene: 19.